These T cell receptor beta chains were read from a single sample in a study of T cells in Graves' hyperthyroidism and ophthalmopathy. TCRdb re-derived calls from the multiplex PCR reads in MiXCR, one entry per CDR3 protein. The table lists around 690,000 distinct CDR3 sequences, 15% to 20% of them singletons. The sample was blood. Source of these receptors: a man aged 45-65 years with Graves' hyperthyroidism. Both conserved end residues are part of each CDR3. Fields, in order: D gene, clone size, V gene, J gene, CDR3 length, CDR3 DNA, CDR3 protein. A D gene is named only where the DNA matches it firmly. Clone size is shown for a subset of rows, as once, few, many or a class of expanded clone.

D gene: TRBD1; clone size: few; V gene: TRBV7-9; J gene: TRBJ2-7; CDR3 length: 14; CDR3 DNA: TGTGCCAGCAGCGGGGACAGGGAACCCTACGAGCAGTACTTC; CDR3 protein: CASSGDREPYEQYF
D gene: TRBD2; clone size: NA; V gene: TRBV27; J gene: TRBJ2-1; CDR3 length: 15; CDR3 DNA: TGTGCCAGCAGTCCAAGGACTAGCGGGCACAATGAGCAGCTCTTC; CDR3 protein: CASSPRTSGHNEQLF
D gene: TRBD1; clone size: few; V gene: TRBV15; J gene: TRBJ1-3; CDR3 length: 15; CDR3 DNA: TGTGCCACCAGCGGGGGACAGGTCGGTGGAAACACCATATATTTT; CDR3 protein: CATSGGQVGGNTIYF
D gene: TRBD1; clone size: many; V gene: TRBV5-1; J gene: TRBJ1-1; CDR3 length: 13; CDR3 DNA: TGTGCCAGCAGCCCGGGACAGGGCACTGAAGCTTTCTTT; CDR3 protein: CASSPGQGTEAFF
D gene: TRBD1; clone size: NA; V gene: TRBV27; J gene: TRBJ1-5; CDR3 length: 20; CDR3 DNA: TGTGCCAGCAGTTTGGGAACCTTATGGACAGGGACATATAGCAATCAGCCCCAGCATTTT; CDR3 protein: CASSLGTLWTGTYSNQPQHF
D gene: TRBD1; clone size: once; V gene: TRBV2; J gene: TRBJ1-5; CDR3 length: 14; CDR3 DNA: TGTGTCAGCACCGGGACAGATAGCAATCAGCCCCAGCGTTTT; CDR3 protein: CVSTGTDSNQPQRF
D gene: TRBD1; clone size: many; V gene: TRBV28; J gene: TRBJ1-5; CDR3 length: 16; CDR3 DNA: TGTGCCAGCAGTTTCATCGACAGGGCCAAAAATCAGCCCCAGCATTTT; CDR3 protein: CASSFIDRAKNQPQHF
D gene: NA; clone size: NA; V gene: TRBV5-1; J gene: TRBJ1-1; CDR3 length: 14; CDR3 DNA: TGCGCCAGCAGCCTTCAGGGTTTCAGCACTGAAGCTTTCTTT; CDR3 protein: CASSLQGFSTEAFF
D gene: TRBD2; clone size: NA; V gene: TRBV19; J gene: TRBJ2-1; CDR3 length: 16; CDR3 DNA: TGTGCCAGTAGTATTATGAGCGGGAGTCAGTACAATGAGCAGTTCTTC; CDR3 protein: CASSIMSGSQYNEQFF
D gene: NA; clone size: many; V gene: TRBV18; J gene: TRBJ2-2; CDR3 length: 13; CDR3 DNA: TGTGCCAGCTCACCATGGGGCACCGGGGAGCTGTTTTTT; CDR3 protein: CASSPWGTGELFF
D gene: NA; clone size: many; V gene: TRBV7-8; J gene: TRBJ2-5; CDR3 length: 13; CDR3 DNA: TGTGCCAGCAGCCGTGACCCCTTGGAGACCCAGTACTTC; CDR3 protein: CASSRDPLETQYF
D gene: TRBD1; clone size: NA; V gene: TRBV6-2/TRBV6-3; J gene: TRBJ2-5; CDR3 length: 14; CDR3 DNA: TGTGCCAGCAGTTCCTGGACAGGGGTAGAGACCCAGTACTTC; CDR3 protein: CASSSWTGVETQYF
D gene: NA; clone size: NA; V gene: TRBV28; J gene: TRBJ2-7; CDR3 length: 13; CDR3 DNA: TGTGCCAGCACCCGTGGGGATGATTACGAGCAGTACTTC; CDR3 protein: CASTRGDDYEQYF
D gene: NA; clone size: many; V gene: TRBV6-2/TRBV6-3; J gene: TRBJ2-4; CDR3 length: 16; CDR3 DNA: TGTGCCAGCACCCCGTTAGGGCGTGGAGCCAAAAACATTCAGTACTTC; CDR3 protein: CASTPLGRGAKNIQYF
D gene: TRBD2; clone size: many; V gene: TRBV20-1; J gene: TRBJ2-3; CDR3 length: 14; CDR3 DNA: TGCAGTGCTAGGGGACTAGCGGTTCGGGATACGCAGTATTTT; CDR3 protein: CSARGLAVRDTQYF
D gene: TRBD2; clone size: NA; V gene: TRBV6-2/TRBV6-3; J gene: TRBJ2-1; CDR3 length: 13; CDR3 DNA: TGTGCCAGCACGTGGCGGGAGGGCAATGAGCAGTTCTTC; CDR3 protein: CASTWREGNEQFF
D gene: TRBD2; clone size: many; V gene: TRBV7-6; J gene: TRBJ2-5; CDR3 length: 16; CDR3 DNA: TGTGCCAGCACCTCTACTAGCGGGAGGTACCAAGAGACCCAGTACTTC; CDR3 protein: CASTSTSGRYQETQYF
D gene: NA; clone size: many; V gene: TRBV18; J gene: TRBJ1-1; CDR3 length: 13; CDR3 DNA: TGTGCCAGCTCACAGAGGGACGACACTGAAGCTTTCTTT; CDR3 protein: CASSQRDDTEAFF
D gene: TRBD1; clone size: NA; V gene: TRBV2; J gene: TRBJ2-3; CDR3 length: 15; CDR3 DNA: TGTGCCAGCGTTTCCCGGGACAGGAACACAGATACGCAGTATTTT; CDR3 protein: CASVSRDRNTDTQYF
D gene: NA; clone size: many; V gene: TRBV5-1; J gene: TRBJ1-2; CDR3 length: 14; CDR3 DNA: TGCGCCAGCAGCTTGGGACGGACGGCATGGGGCTACACCTTC; CDR3 protein: CASSLGRTAWGYTF
D gene: TRBD2; clone size: many; V gene: TRBV11-2; J gene: TRBJ2-1; CDR3 length: 15; CDR3 DNA: TGTGCCAGCAGCCTAGCGGGAGGGCCGATGAATGAGCAGTTCTTC; CDR3 protein: CASSLAGGPMNEQFF
D gene: TRBD1; clone size: few; V gene: TRBV6-2/TRBV6-3; J gene: TRBJ2-5; CDR3 length: 17; CDR3 DNA: TGTGCCAGCAGTTACGCAAGGACAGGCATTACACAAGAGACCCAGTACTTC; CDR3 protein: CASSYARTGITQETQYF